This TCR beta chain was sequenced for a study of cytomegalovirus exposure and HLA in healthy donors. Overall study results and limits: Cytomegalovirus association was listed for around 170 TCR beta chains. Rarity marked most TCR sequences, yet some public TCRs occurred in many donors. Cytomegalovirus status, reportedly, was diagnosed with high specificity and sensitivity by the classifier. In the 130 or so validation repertoires, a later analysis found that first-cohort TCR clusters tended to co-occur.

The sample holds one count of this clone. Its antigen is still unknown. TCRdb's table, derived via immunoSEQ multiplex PCR, lists solely in-frame clones and lacks some. This table holds roughly 120,000 clones, 94% found once. This CDR3 region has 16 residues. CDR1 and CDR2 (germline): SGHRS, YFSETQ. Trimming took 3 bases from V and 6 from J, leaving 22 bases between them. The specimen sequenced was PBMCs. V and J are TRBV5-1 and TRBJ2-7, with TRBD1 as a possible D gene (6 bases). This TCR came from a woman younger than 30 in good health and CMV-seronegative. CDR3 sequence: CASSSGLGAQWIEQYF. The CDR3 DNA follows: TGCGCCAGCAGCTCGGGCTTGGGGGCGCAGTGGATCGAGCAGTACTTC.